The next 20 T cell receptor beta chains were all read from a single sample in a study of cytomegalovirus exposure and HLA in healthy donors. Use of 60 Vbeta and 13 Jbeta primers characterized the PCR. Here immunoSEQ multiplex PCR was the method, and the copy in TCRdb shows in-frame clones only, minus some. The table has 100,000 or so clones, more than 75% seen once. Specimen: PBMCs. These receptors all come from a woman between 45 and 60 years old in good health and CMV-seropositive.

This chain links TRBV2 with TRBJ1-1; D not resolved. The CDR3 contains 13 residues. Germline V lookup: CDR1 SNHLY, CDR2 FYNNEI. Trimming left V 6 bases short and J 5 bases short, with 13 bases between. The CDR3 DNA is TGTGCCAGCAGCCGAAGGACGGGGACTGAAGCTTTCTTT. Its translation is CASSRRTGTEAFF.

This chain joins TRBV6-6 and TRBJ2-1; TRBD1 matches at 10 bases. The V gene's germline CDR1 is MNHNY and CDR2 SVGAGI (reference sequence). The CDR3 is 14 amino acids. Germline trimming cut 10 bases from V and 4 bases from J; bases unmatched to any gene: 7. CDR3 in amino acids: CATQDRGRYNEQFF. In DNA, the CDR3 is TGTGCCACGCAGGACAGGGGGAGGTACAATGAGCAGTTCTTC.

The chain employs TRBV5-1 and TRBJ2-1, with a weak D call TRBD2 (5 bases). The CDR3 runs 14 residues. Germline V gene sequence: CDR1 SGHRS, CDR2 YFSETQ. Trimming removed 2 bases at V and 5 bases at J, with 11 bases between. DNA for the CDR3: TGCGCCAGCAGCTTTCCCGAGGGCCACAATGAGCAGTTCTTC. Residues: CASSFPEGHNEQFF.

The genes are TRBV30 and TRBJ1-3, with TRBD1 as a possible D gene (5 bases). The CDR3 is 16 residues long. Between the trimmed V and J ends, which lost 4 bases and 1 base, there was a span of 17 bases. Germline CDR1 is GTSNPN and CDR2 is SVGIG (reference sequence). The CDR3 spells CAWTPLDRHSGNTIYF. In DNA, the CDR3 is TGTGCCTGGACTCCTCTAGACAGACATTCTGGAAACACCATATATTTT.

The V and J genes are TRBV7-3 and TRBJ2-7, with D perhaps TRBD1 (6 bases). Trimming cost V 4 bases and J 1 base, with 8 bases left between them. In germline, CDR1 is SGHTA, CDR2 FQGTGA. This CDR3 has 13 residues. The CDR3 region has the DNA TGTGCCAGCAGCTCCACAGGGTCCTACGAGCAGTACTTC. Its translation: CASSSTGSYEQYF.

The genes are TRBV6-5 and TRBJ2-7, with 9 bases identical to TRBD1. This CDR3 comprises 15 residues. Trimming cost V 2 bases and J 4 bases; bases outside gene matches: 6. Germline V gene lookup returns CDR1 MNHEY and CDR2 SVGAGI. CDR3 DNA sequence: TGTGCCAGCAGTTACAGGGGGACAGGGAAATACGAGCAGTACTTC. Protein: CASSYRGTGKYEQYF.

The chain joins TRBV7-9 to TRBJ2-7; possible D gene TRBD2, 6 bases. V was cut by 6 bases and J by 2 bases, with 14 bases left in between. Germline V gives CDR1 SEHNR, CDR2 FQNEAQ (reference sequence). The CDR3 has 14 residues. In DNA form, the CDR3 reads TGTGCCAGCAGTTCAAGCGGGTCCCCCTACGAGCAGTACTTC. It is translated as CASSSSGSPYEQYF.

The chain couples TRBV2 to TRBJ2-1; 15 nucleotides match TRBD2. CDR1 and CDR2 from the germline V gene are SNHLY and FYNNEI. This CDR3 spans 14 amino acids. With 9 bases clipped from V and 7 bases from J, the junction kept 4 bases outside the gene matches. CDR3 coding DNA: TGTGCCAGAGCCGGGACTAGCGGGGGGAATGAGCAGTTCTTC. It codes for CARAGTSGGNEQFF. Together with reference TRBV2 and TRBJ2-1, the CDR3 gives the full variable domain: EPEVTQTPSHQVTQMGQEVILRCVPISNHLYFYWYRQILGQKVEFLVSFYNNEISEKSEIFDDQFSVERPDGSNFTLKIRSTKLEDSAMYFCARAGTSGGNEQFFGPGTRLTVL.

This clone was picked up a small number of times. The V and J genes are TRBV4-1 and TRBJ1-2, with no clear D. CDR3 length: 16 residues. V shed 0 bases and J shed 3 bases, with 14 bases lying between them. Germline values: CDR1 MGHRA, CDR2 YSYEKL. In DNA form, the CDR3 reads TGCGCCAGCAGCCAAGATCTGAACAGCCTGTACTATGGCTACACCTTC. It is translated as CASSQDLNSLYYGYTF.

This clone was counted a single time. J is TRBJ2-7 and V is TRBV27, with a possible D match to TRBD1 (6 bases). The CDR3 extends over 16 amino acids. The germline gives CDR1 MNHEY, CDR2 SMNVEV (reference sequence). V was trimmed by 2 bases and J by 0 bases, leaving 14 bases between them. The CDR3 bases are TGTGCCAGCAGTTTAACCCGACAGGCGGGCTCCTACGAGCAGTACTTC. Protein sequence: CASSLTRQAGSYEQYF.

With regard to this clone: The identical CDR3 is also encoded by other nucleotide sequences in the sample. The chain joins TRBV27 to TRBJ2-2; D perhaps matches TRBD1 (6 bases). V dropped 6 bases and J dropped 4 bases, with 9 bases sitting between them. Germline lookup yields CDR1 MNHEY and CDR2 SMNVEV (reference sequence). The CDR3 totals 13 residues. DNA for the CDR3: TGTGCCAGCAGACAGGGAAGCACCGGGGAGCTGTTTTTT. This codes for CASRQGSTGELFF.

The chain joins TRBV27 to TRBJ2-7, with D possibly matching TRBD1 (6 bases). The CDR3 extends over 15 amino acids. Germline V gene sequence: CDR1 MNHEY, CDR2 SMNVEV (reference sequence). Trimming cost V 5 bases and J 3 bases, with 17 bases left between them. Here the CDR3 DNA reads TGTGCCAGCAGTACACGGTCAAGGGGGTTCTACGAGCAGTACTTC. Translating it yields CASSTRSRGFYEQYF.

V usage is TRBV5-5 and J usage is TRBJ1-3; TRBD1 might be the D (5 bases). The CDR3 has 18 amino acids. CDR1 is SGHKS and CDR2 is YYEKEE in the germline V gene (reference sequence). Trimming pared 6 bases from V and 2 bases from J, leaving 24 bases between. Here the CDR3 DNA reads TGTGCCAGCACCGAAGCCCCCCAGGGTCTGAGGACTGGAAACACCATATATTTT. Translating gives CASTEAPQGLRTGNTIYF. Variable domain in full (rest from reference TRBV5-5 and TRBJ1-3): DAGVTQSPTHLIKTRGQQVTLRCSPISGHKSVSWYQQVLGQGPQFIFQYYEKEERGRGNFPDRFSARQFPNYSSELNVNALLLGDSALYLCASTEAPQGLRTGNTIYFGEGSWLTVV.

This clone turned up a few times. V gene TRBV6-6 combines with J gene TRBJ1-6, with no clear D. Trimming pared 11 bases from V and 4 bases from J, leaving 18 bases between. The length of the CDR3 is 15 residues. Germline loops: CDR1 MNHNY, CDR2 SVGAGI (reference sequence). DNA of the CDR3: TGTGCCTCCAGCACATATCGGGAGTATAATTCACCCCTCCACTTT. Its translation is CASSTYREYNSPLHF.

The rearrangement links TRBV19 to TRBJ1-2; a weak D match, TRBD1 (5 bases). Looked up from germline, CDR1 is LNHDA and CDR2 is SQIVND (reference sequence). Trimming stripped 3 bases from V and 4 bases from J, with 12 bases between. The CDR3 is 14 residues long. The CDR3 sequence is CASSISGGVYGYTF. CDR3 nucleotides: TGTGCCAGTAGTATCTCAGGAGGGGTCTATGGCTACACCTTC. The full variable domain, with the rest looked up from reference TRBV19 and TRBJ1-2, is DGGITQSPKYLFRKEGQNVTLSCEQNLNHDAMYWYRQDPGQGLRLIYYSQIVNDFQKGDIAEGYSVSREKKESFPLTVTSAQKNPTAFYLCASSISGGVYGYTFGSGTRLTVV.

The rearrangement joins TRBV5-5 to TRBJ1-5; TRBD1 aligns across 8 bases. With 5 bases clipped from V and 0 bases from J, the junction kept 13 bases outside the gene matches. Germline V gene data show CDR1 as SGHKS and CDR2 as YYEKEE (reference sequence). This CDR3 region has 18 residues. The CDR3 bases are TGTGCCAGCAGTCCGGACAGGGTCGGGTGGTATAGCAATCAGCCCCAGCATTTT. Amino acid sequence: CASSPDRVGWYSNQPQHF.

The chain's CDR3 is CASSVSVSNEQFF. The CDR3 DNA is TGTGCCAGCAGCGTTAGCGTTTCCAATGAGCAGTTCTTC. This chain joins TRBV13 and TRBJ2-1; D perhaps matches TRBD2 (5 bases). The CDR3 sequence is 13 residues long. Germline CDR1 and CDR2: PRHDT and FYEKMQ (reference sequence). V lost 5 bases and J 6 bases, leaving 11 bases between the germline ends.

J is TRBJ2-4 and V is TRBV6-1, with 9 bases lining up with TRBD1. From germline, CDR1 is MNHNS and CDR2 SASEGT. V trimming: 1 base; J trimming: 1 base; junction bases outside the gene matches: 8. CDR3 length: 18 residues. In nucleotides, the CDR3 is TGTGCCAGCAGTGAAGGGGACAGGGCCCCCGCCGCCAAAAACATTCAGTACTTC. It is translated as CASSEGDRAPAAKNIQYF.

This chain links TRBV9 with TRBJ2-1, with 8 bases fitting TRBD2. Trimming at V came to 4 bases and at J to 10 bases, leaving 10 bases not matched to a gene. Germline loops: CDR1 SGDLS, CDR2 YYNGEE. The CDR3 is 14 amino acids. The chain's CDR3 is CASSPHGGGTEQFF. The CDR3 DNA follows: TGTGCCAGCAGCCCACACGGGGGGGGAACGGAGCAGTTCTTC. Looking up the rest from reference TRBV9 and TRBJ2-1 gives the full variable domain: DSGVTQTPKHLITATGQRVTLRCSPRSGDLSVYWYQQSLDQGLQFLIQYYNGEERAKGNILERFSAQQFPDLHSELNLSSLELGDSALYFCASSPHGGGTEQFFGPGTRLTVL.

This chain links TRBV9 with TRBJ2-5, with 12 bases aligning to TRBD1. Germline V gene sequence: CDR1 SGDLS, CDR2 YYNGEE. The CDR3 contains 18 residues. V dropped 0 bases and J dropped 5; count of bases not matched to a gene: 11. The CDR3 coding sequence is TGTGCCAGCAGCGTAGGAAATGGGGACAGGGGGCCAAAGGAGACCCAGTACTTC. It translates to CASSVGNGDRGPKETQYF.